Following are 14 T cell receptor beta chains from one sample sequenced in a study of cytomegalovirus exposure and HLA in healthy donors. It was with 60 Vbeta and 13 Jbeta primers that the PCR ran. The method was immunoSEQ multiplex PCR; TCRdb's version includes in-frame clones alone and lacks a portion of them. The table shows roughly 160,000 clones, with 80% to 90% occurring only once. Sequencing was carried out using PBMCs. The receptors were sampled from a male donor in good health and CMV-seronegative.

The chain has TRBV27 and TRBJ2-7; D may be TRBD2 (5 bases). Germline V CDR1 and CDR2: MNHEY, SMNVEV (reference sequence). This CDR3 contains 14 residues. Trimming cost V 6 bases and J 9 bases, with 21 bases left between them. The CDR3 DNA reads as TGTGCCAGCAGCGACCTGGACTCCGTTCAAGGGCAGTACTTC. This encodes CASSDLDSVQGQYF.

The CDR3 nucleotides read TGTGCCAGCAGTACTCCTTCGACAGGGGCTGGAAACACCATATATTTT. This translates into CASSTPSTGAGNTIYF. V and J are TRBV28 and TRBJ1-3, with 8 bases fitting TRBD1. This CDR3 comprises 16 residues. The junction had 8 bases not matched to a gene; V was cut back by 5 bases and J by 2 bases. Germline V gives CDR1 MDHEN, CDR2 SYDVKM. The full variable domain, rest sourced from reference TRBV28 and TRBJ1-3, is DVKVTQSSRYLVKRTGEKVFLECVQDMDHENMFWYRQDPGLGLRLIYFSYDVKMKEKGDIPEGYSVSREKKERFSLILESASTNQTSMYLCASSTPSTGAGNTIYFGEGSWLTVV.

This clone is a singleton in its sample. The chain is built from TRBV9 and TRBJ2-1, with 8 bases fitting TRBD1. V was clipped by 0 bases and J by 3 bases; unmatched bases: 8. Germline CDR1 reads SGDLS; CDR2 reads YYNGEE. The CDR3 extends over 17 amino acids. CDR3 in amino acids: CASSVDKRQGNYNEQFF. For the CDR3, the DNA is TGTGCCAGCAGCGTAGATAAAAGACAGGGGAACTACAATGAGCAGTTCTTC.

The chain carries TRBV7-9 and TRBJ1-2; D gene unclear. The CDR3 covers 13 residues. With 2 bases removed from V and 5 bases from J, the gap between germline ends came to 9 bases. Germline-derived CDR1 and CDR2 are SEHNR and FQNEAQ (reference sequence). For the CDR3, the DNA is TGTGCCAGCAGCTTAAACAGTAATTATGGCTACACCTTC. This codes for CASSLNSNYGYTF.

This sequence joins TRBV19 and TRBJ1-4; D not certain. V was cut by 3 bases and J by 0 bases, with 8 bases left in between. The CDR3 runs 15 residues. Germline-derived CDR1 and CDR2 are LNHDA and SQIVND (reference sequence). In nucleotides, the CDR3 is TGTGCCAGTAGTATCTGGGAGGCAACTAATGAAAAACTGTTTTTT. It specifies CASSIWEATNEKLFF. The full variable domain, completed using reference TRBV19 and TRBJ1-4, is DGGITQSPKYLFRKEGQNVTLSCEQNLNHDAMYWYRQDPGQGLRLIYYSQIVNDFQKGDIAEGYSVSREKKESFPLTVTSAQKNPTAFYLCASSIWEATNEKLFFGSGTQLSVL.

This clone came up a few times. The chain joins TRBV30 to TRBJ2-7; 7 bases fit TRBD1. CDR1 is GTSNPN and CDR2 is SVGIG in the germline V gene (reference sequence). The length of the CDR3 is 13 residues. V was pared by 3 bases and J by 3 bases, with 5 bases of the junction left unmatched. Here the CDR3 DNA reads TGTGCCTGGAGGAGGACAGGCAGCTACGAGCAGTACTTC. This encodes CAWRRTGSYEQYF.

CDR3 coding DNA: TGTGCCAGCAGTCAGGATTACAATGAGCAGTTCTTC. Residues: CASSQDYNEQFF. The rearrangement joins TRBV27 to TRBJ2-1, with D unclear. V dropped 5 bases and J dropped 4 bases, with 6 bases sitting between them. The CDR3 spans 12 residues. The germline gives CDR1 MNHEY, CDR2 SMNVEV (reference sequence).

The V call is TRBV4-2, the J call TRBJ2-7, with D tentatively TRBD1 (6 bases). The V end lost 5 bases, the J end lost 0 bases, and 20 bases lay between the germline ends. The germline gives CDR1 LGHNA, CDR2 YNFKEQ. The CDR3 consists of 17 residues. The CDR3 here is CASSRSPFRDNSYEQYF. The CDR3 DNA follows: TGTGCCAGCAGCAGGTCCCCGTTCCGGGACAACTCCTACGAGCAGTACTTC.

This clone has only a few counts. The chain links TRBV4-1 to TRBJ2-7; the D gene is possibly TRBD2 (5 bases). Looked up from germline, CDR1 is MGHRA and CDR2 is YSYEKL. V lost 3 bases and J 6 bases, leaving 9 bases between the germline ends. This CDR3 region has 12 residues. CDR3 in DNA: TGCGCCAGCAGCCATCTCAGCGGCGAGCAGTACTTC. Its translation: CASSHLSGEQYF.

The chain carries TRBV19 and TRBJ1-1; the D gene is possibly TRBD1 (5 bases). The germline V gene encodes CDR1 LNHDA and CDR2 SQIVND (reference sequence). The CDR3 has 9 residues. The CDR3 coding sequence is TGTAGGAGGGGTCCTGAAGCTTTCTTT. Translation gives CRRGPEAFF.

This rearrangement joins TRBV5-6 to TRBJ2-3, with 11 nucleotides matching TRBD2. CDR3 length equals 15 residues. Trimming removed 3 bases from V and 7 bases from J; junction bases left unmatched: 7. Germline V gene lookup returns CDR1 SGHDT and CDR2 YYEEEE. CDR3 residues: CASSSPGTSGYTQYF. CDR3 in DNA: TGTGCCAGCAGCTCCCCCGGGACTAGCGGCTATACGCAGTATTTT.

J is TRBJ2-1 and V is TRBV10-3, with a weak D call TRBD1 (5 bases). The V gene lost 6 bases and the J gene lost 8 bases, with 23 bases spanning the gap. Per germline, CDR1 ENHRY and CDR2 SYGVKD. The CDR3 is 16 residues long. The DNA of the CDR3 is TGTGCCATCAGCCCCGGTGCAGTAAGGGGTTGGGATGAGCAGTTCTTC. Translation: CAISPGAVRGWDEQFF.

This chain connects TRBV6-6 to TRBJ2-2; no reliable D call. The CDR3 extends over 14 amino acids. Germline loops: CDR1 MNHNY, CDR2 SVGAGI (reference sequence). Trimming stripped 0 bases from V and 6 bases from J, with 8 bases between. DNA for the CDR3: TGTGCCAGCAGTTACTCGAAGCTCGCCGGGGAGCTGTTTTTT. Translated: CASSYSKLAGELFF.

This clone showed up just a few times. The rearrangement links TRBV4-2 to TRBJ2-7, with 8 positions matching TRBD2. Germline loops: CDR1 LGHNA, CDR2 YNFKEQ. J lost 6 bases, V lost 4 bases, and 14 bases had no gene match. CDR3 length equals 16 residues. The CDR3: CASSRTGWTSLREQYF. In DNA, the CDR3 is TGTGCCAGCAGCCGGACGGGGTGGACTAGCTTGCGCGAGCAGTACTTC.